These 9 T cell receptor beta chains share one sample of origin, sequenced in a study of T cells in Graves' hyperthyroidism and ophthalmopathy. TCR beta CDR3 regions were amplified from RNA transcripts. An initial round of RT-PCR targeting the TCR CDR3 relied on the HTBI primer set. TCRdb called the multiplex PCR reads again in MiXCR, with one record for every CDR3 protein. Of under 350,000 distinct CDR3 sequences in the sample, less than 30% were seen once. The sample taken for sequencing was blood. The receptors were gathered from a man aged 40-50 years with Graves' hyperthyroidism that later progressed to Graves' ophthalmopathy.

Ten or more counts support this clonotype. The gene calls are TRBV7-8 and TRBJ1-1, with a possible D match to TRBD1 (5 bases). The CDR3 totals 14 residues. V lost 5 bases and J lost 4, with 14 bases in between. Per germline, CDR1 SGHVS and CDR2 FQNEAQ. The CDR3 loop is CASSHEVGATEAFF. As DNA, the CDR3 is TGTGCCAGCAGCCACGAGGTAGGGGCCACTGAAGCTTTCTTT.

Ten or more counts support this clonotype. The gene calls are TRBV5-6 and TRBJ1-5; maybe TRBD1 (5 bases). The germline V and J ends were trimmed by 8 bases and 5 bases, with 17 bases remaining between them. Germline CDR1 is SGHDT and CDR2 is YYEEEE. CDR3 length equals 14 residues. CDR3 residues: CASGHYGADQPQHF. The DNA of the CDR3 is TGTGCCAGTGGACATTATGGCGCGGATCAGCCCCAGCATTTT.

This clonotype appeared many times. The CDR3 nucleotides are TGTGCCAGCAGTTACTCCACGAGGACGGACCGGAGCCATGGCTACACCTTC. Translation gives CASSYSTRTDRSHGYTF. J is TRBJ1-2 and V is TRBV6-2 or TRBV6-3; D uncertain. Trimming pared 0 bases from V and 6 bases from J, leaving 20 bases between. This CDR3 spans 17 amino acids. The germline CDR1 and CDR2 sequences are MNHEY and SVGEGT.

Many counts were recorded for this clonotype. The V call is TRBV12-3 or TRBV12-4, the J call TRBJ1-1; a weak D match, TRBD1 (5 bases). The CDR3 is made up of 13 amino acids. The germline V and J ends were trimmed by 5 bases and 11 bases, with 18 bases remaining between them. CDR3: CASSRPPQEGAFF. In DNA form, the CDR3 reads TGTGCCAGCAGTCGACCCCCACAGGAGGGCGCTTTCTTT.

At least ten counts were recorded for this clonotype. The V and J genes are TRBV20-1 and TRBJ1-1; D is unresolved. Trimming left V 4 bases short and J 1 base short, with 7 bases between. The CDR3 contains 12 residues. CDR1 is DFQATT and CDR2 is SNEGSKA in the germline V gene (reference sequence). CDR3 DNA sequence: TGCAGTGCTATTTACAGGAACACTGAAGCTTTCTTT. This sequence encodes CSAIYRNTEAFF.

This clonotype was counted ten times or more. J is TRBJ2-5 and V is TRBV4-1; possible D gene TRBD1, 6 bases. The CDR3 has 15 residues. Germline CDR1 and CDR2: MGHRA and YSYEKL. V gave up 0 bases and J gave up 1 base, with 9 bases separating them. CDR3 in DNA: TGCGCCAGCAGCCAAGAGAGGGACACCCAAGAGACCCAGTACTTC. Its translation: CASSQERDTQETQYF.

This chain uses TRBV6-1 with TRBJ1-5; TRBD1 matches 10 bases. Trimming took 0 bases from V and 7 from J; bases not matched to a gene: 6. This CDR3 comprises 16 residues. The germline gives CDR1 MNHNS, CDR2 SASEGT. The CDR3 DNA follows: TGTGCCAGCAGTGAAGCTGGGCCGACAGGGGGCCAGCCCCAGCATTTT. This encodes CASSEAGPTGGQPQHF.

The sample holds many counts of this clonotype. The gene calls are TRBV19 and TRBJ1-1, with 10 positions matching TRBD1. Germline CDR1 reads LNHDA; CDR2 reads SQIVND (reference sequence). V shed 5 bases and J 1 base; nucleotides not matched to a gene: 7. This CDR3 is 16 amino acids long. Here the CDR3 reads CASSLRQGAWNTEAFF. DNA for the CDR3: TGTGCCAGTAGTCTCAGACAGGGGGCCTGGAACACTGAAGCTTTCTTT.

This chain uses TRBV6-2 or TRBV6-3 with TRBJ1-2; the D gene is possibly TRBD1 (6 bases). V gave up 6 bases and J gave up 0 bases, with 14 bases separating them. Germline lookup yields CDR1 MNHEY and CDR2 SVGEGT. The CDR3 has 15 residues. CDR3 in amino acids: CASRGTLASNYGYTF. The CDR3 DNA sequence: TGTGCCAGCAGGGGGACACTAGCTTCTAACTATGGCTACACCTTC.